A selection of T cell receptor beta chains follows, all from one sample in a study of shared clonotypes between healthy human individuals. Here immunoSEQ multiplex PCR was the method, and the copy in TCRdb shows in-frame clones only, minus some. This sample has about a million clones, with more than 60% found just once. Sequencing was carried out using memory CD4+ T cells sorted from blood. The receptors here all came from a man aged 18 to 30 in good health. Both conserved end residues are part of each CDR3. Fields, in order: D gene, clone size, J gene, V gene, CDR3 DNA, CDR3 protein. The D gene is left open where the match is weak. Clone size is stated in some rows and not others, as once, few, many or a class when expanded.

TRBD2 | - | TRBJ2-5 | TRBV6-1 | TGTGCCAGCAGTGAACAGCGGGGGGGGCAAGAGACCCAGTACTTC | CASSEQRGGQETQYF
- | - | TRBJ2-7 | TRBV27 | TGTGCCAGCAGTTATGCTAGCGTTGGCGAGCAGTACTTC | CASSYASVGEQYF
- | few | TRBJ2-3 | TRBV30 | TGTGCCTGGAGCGCAGGGTTGAGCACAGATACGCAGTATTTT | CAWSAGLSTDTQYF
TRBD2 | - | TRBJ2-7 | TRBV29-1 | TGCAGCGTTGAAGCGTTCCTTAGCGGGAGTGGCTCCTACGAGCAGTACTTC | CSVEAFLSGSGSYEQYF
- | once | TRBJ2-3 | TRBV19 | TGTGCCAGTAGTACCCTAGCTGGAGATACGCAGTATTTT | CASSTLAGDTQYF
TRBD1 | - | TRBJ1-1 | TRBV6-1 | TGTGCCGCGGGACAGAAGTTGAACACTGAAGCTTTCTTT | CAAGQKLNTEAFF
TRBD1 | - | TRBJ2-5 | TRBV9 | TGTGCCAGCAGCGAGGGACAGGGGAAAGAGACCCAGTACTTC | CASSEGQGKETQYF
- | - | TRBJ1-6 | TRBV9 | TGTGCCAGCAGCGCCCAAATCTCACCCCTCCACTTT | CASSAQISPLHF
- | once | TRBJ2-3 | TRBV14 | TGTGCCAGCAGCCAGCATTATAGCCGGGATGGAGGTAGAGATACGCAGTATTTT | CASSQHYSRDGGRDTQYF
- | few | TRBJ2-5 | TRBV14 | TGTGCCAGCAACCTATGGGGGACCCCCCAAGAGACCCAGTACTTC | CASNLWGTPQETQYF
- | - | TRBJ2-7 | TRBV30 | TGTGCCTGGAGTCTCAATACGGACGAGCAGTACTTC | CAWSLNTDEQYF
- | - | TRBJ1-1 | TRBV12-1 | TGTGCCAGCAGCCCCCCCCGCGAAGCTGAAGCTTTCTTT | CASSPPREAEAFF
- | - | TRBJ2-3 | TRBV27 | TGTGCCAGCAGTCCCCTCTGGGGGGAGAGGGCAGATACGCAGTATTTT | CASSPLWGERADTQYF
- | once | TRBJ2-3 | TRBV7-2 | TGTGCCAGCAGCTTGTGGGTATTGGAGGGATCCCCCACAGATACGCAGTATTTT | CASSLWVLEGSPTDTQYF
TRBD2 | - | TRBJ2-1 | TRBV6-5 | TGTGCCAGCGGACCTTATAGCGGGCCCTACAATGAGCAGTTCTTC | CASGPYSGPYNEQFF
- | few | TRBJ1-1 | TRBV20-1 | TGCAGTGCTAGATTGGAGGGAGCTTTCTTT | CSARLEGAFF
- | - | TRBJ2-3 | TRBV7-6 | TGTGCCAGCAGCACATGGGAGGATACGCAGTATTTT | CASSTWEDTQYF
- | - | TRBJ1-1 | TRBV28 | TGTGCCAGCAGTTTCCCGGACAGACCCGCTTTCTTT | CASSFPDRPAFF
TRBD1 | - | TRBJ2-5 | TRBV5-4 | TGTGCCAGCAGCCTAGGGGGACAGAAGGAAGAGACCCAGTACTTC | CASSLGGQKEETQYF
- | - | TRBJ2-7 | TRBV18 | TGTGCCAGCTCACCACCGAGCCAAGGGCGGGGCGAGCAGTACTTC | CASSPPSQGRGEQYF
- | few | TRBJ2-2 | TRBV9 | TGTGCCAGCAGCGTTGTCCCGGGACCCCCTGGGGAGCTGTTTTTT | CASSVVPGPPGELFF
TRBD2 | few | TRBJ2-2 | TRBV6-1 | TGTGCCAGCAGTGAAGGGGGCGGCGGGAGAAGGCTCGGGGAGCTGTTTTTT | CASSEGGGGRRLGELFF
- | - | TRBJ2-2 | TRBV28 | TGTGCCAGCCGATTCACCGGGGAGCTGTTTTTT | CASRFTGELFF
- | - | TRBJ1-1 | TRBV5-4 | TGTGCCAGCAGCAAGGACAGTTCTCGGACTGAAGCTTTCTTT | CASSKDSSRTEAFF
- | - | TRBJ1-6 | TRBV4-1 | TGCGCCAGCAGCCAAGAGGGAACCTATAATTCACCCCTCCACTTT | CASSQEGTYNSPLHF
- | once | TRBJ1-1 | TRBV5-5 | TGTGCCAGCAGCTTGGTTGGGGGCTTGAACACTGAAGCTTTCTTT | CASSLVGGLNTEAFF
- | - | TRBJ1-1 | TRBV5-6 | TGTGCCAGCATGAAAGAGCTTAAAGGGGCTACCACTGAAGCTTTCTTT | CASMKELKGATTEAFF
- | - | TRBJ1-3 | TRBV6-1 | TGTGCCAGCAGTGAAGCGCTCGGTGGAAACACCATATATTTT | CASSEALGGNTIYF
- | - | TRBJ2-1 | TRBV2 | TGTGCCAGCAGTGTAAGTCTTAATGAGCAGTTCTTC | CASSVSLNEQFF
TRBD1 | - | TRBJ1-2 | TRBV5-1 | TGCGCCAGCAGCACTGGACAGGTTAACTATGGCTACACCTTC | CASSTGQVNYGYTF
TRBD1 | - | TRBJ2-7 | TRBV5-6 | TGTGCCAGCGGGACAGGGGTTTTCGAGCAGTACTTC | CASGTGVFEQYF
- | - | TRBJ2-5 | TRBV5-1 | TGCGCCAGCAGCTTGGGTCCAGGACGAGAGGAGACCCAGTACTTC | CASSLGPGREETQYF
- | once | TRBJ2-2 | TRBV5-4 | TGTGCCAGCAGCGGACACCAGAACACCGGGGAGCTGTTTTTT | CASSGHQNTGELFF
- | - | TRBJ1-2 | TRBV21-1 | TGTGCCAGCAGCTTGGGGGTGGACGGGGGCTACACCTTC | CASSLGVDGGYTF
TRBD1 | - | TRBJ2-1 | TRBV2 | TGTGCCAGCAGCCGGGACAGGGGCTATGAGCAGTTCTTC | CASSRDRGYEQFF
- | few | TRBJ2-1 | TRBV10-3 | TGTGCCATCCAACTCTTAAATGAGCAGTTCTTC | CAIQLLNEQFF
- | - | TRBJ2-7 | TRBV5-1 | TGCGCCAGCAGCTTTGCGACCAGGGGTTCCTACGAGCAGTACTTC | CASSFATRGSYEQYF
- | once | TRBJ1-1 | TRBV5-5 | TGTGCCAGCAGCGCGGGGTTTCTGAACACTGAAGCTTTCTTT | CASSAGFLNTEAFF
- | - | TRBJ2-7 | TRBV15 | TGTGCCACCAGCAGAGAGGGGAATGACGACGAGCAGTACTTC | CATSREGNDDEQYF
TRBD1 | once | TRBJ2-7 | TRBV2 | TGTGCCAGCAGTGAAGGCCAGGGGGCTGCCTACGAGCAGTACTTC | CASSEGQGAAYEQYF